The rows below give T cell receptor beta chains drawn from one sample of a study of cytomegalovirus exposure and HLA in healthy donors. Assay used: immunoSEQ multiplex PCR; TCRdb lists only in-frame clones, some missing. The repertoire has about 130,000 clones, more than 80% of them found once; the top ten carry 3% to 4%. The sample consisted of PBMCs. These receptors all stem from a male donor in good health and CMV-seronegative. CDR3s include the opening cysteine and the closing phenylalanine or tryptophan.

v_call | cdr3_aa
TRBV6-1 | CASILGQGGLETQYF
TRBV11-2 | CASSFSSGSTDTQYF
TRBV29-1 | CSVRGSLGETQYF
TRBV25-1 | CASSELTGTYEQYF
TRBV27 | CAVGTDTDTQYF
TRBV4-2 | CASSQDPESGGRETQYF
TRBV5-6 | CASSLQVDFSGANVLTF
TRBV2 | CASSEVQTSSGNTIYF
TRBV10-3 | CAITSPGRSYEQYF
TRBV29-1 | CSVISGTDTQYF
TRBV7-6 | CASSLGPHRGLRAEKLFF
TRBV15 | CATKKGNYGYTF
TRBV2 | CASKASGGPGTGELFF
TRBV30 | CAWSAQGEQYF
TRBV10-3 | CAISEEDRTNYGCTF
TRBV30 | CAWNRDRADYNSPLHF